What follows describes a single T cell receptor beta chain. This record belongs to a study of blood T cells in healthy people across ages. Every participating donor contributed approximately 9.5 milliliters of peripheral blood through a draw. Extractions gave at least 5 micrograms of total RNA per sample. PCR was performed a second time for about 7 to 11 cycles using a sample-barcoded 5' primer and a J-beta primer mix. TCRdb recomputed calls from the 5' RACE reads with MiXCR, one row per CDR3 protein. The profile shows 850,000 to 1,100,000 distinct CDR3 sequences, around two fifths of them singletons. The germline CDR1 and CDR2 sequences are MNHEY and SVGEGT. The CDR3 totals 17 residues. J was trimmed by 7 bases and V by 6 bases; bases with no gene match: 19.

Specimen: blood. The gene calls are TRBV6-2 or TRBV6-3 and TRBJ2-7; 9 bases align to TRBD1. The sequence derives from a man younger than 35 in good health. CDR3 bases: TGTGCCAGCAGCGCAAACATGAGGGACAGGGTACACAATGAGCAGTACTTC. This translates into CASSANMRDRVHNEQYF.